This T cell receptor beta chain was found in a study of CD8+ T cells in alopecia areata. Treatment specified: oral pan-JAK inhibitor, 5-10 mg twice daily. Sequencing used cDNA as its template, made by extracting RNA and reverse transcribing it. Assay: immunoSEQ multiplex PCR; the TCRdb copy retains only in-frame clones and omits some. The data show about 190,000 clones, roughly 60% seen once. The CDR3 length is 14 residues. V gave up 6 bases and J gave up 0 bases, with 12 bases separating them. The V gene's germline CDR1 is GTSNPN and CDR2 SVGIG (reference sequence). This chain joins TRBV30 and TRBJ1-5; no reliable D call. Sequencing used CD4+ T cells sorted from blood, obtained around week 49, from a patient treated with tofacitinib. This clonotype originated in a human donor with alopecia areata. The CDR3 region has the DNA TGTGCCTGTTCCCCGAGGGATAGCAATCAGCCCCAGCATTTT. Amino acids: CACSPRDSNQPQHF.